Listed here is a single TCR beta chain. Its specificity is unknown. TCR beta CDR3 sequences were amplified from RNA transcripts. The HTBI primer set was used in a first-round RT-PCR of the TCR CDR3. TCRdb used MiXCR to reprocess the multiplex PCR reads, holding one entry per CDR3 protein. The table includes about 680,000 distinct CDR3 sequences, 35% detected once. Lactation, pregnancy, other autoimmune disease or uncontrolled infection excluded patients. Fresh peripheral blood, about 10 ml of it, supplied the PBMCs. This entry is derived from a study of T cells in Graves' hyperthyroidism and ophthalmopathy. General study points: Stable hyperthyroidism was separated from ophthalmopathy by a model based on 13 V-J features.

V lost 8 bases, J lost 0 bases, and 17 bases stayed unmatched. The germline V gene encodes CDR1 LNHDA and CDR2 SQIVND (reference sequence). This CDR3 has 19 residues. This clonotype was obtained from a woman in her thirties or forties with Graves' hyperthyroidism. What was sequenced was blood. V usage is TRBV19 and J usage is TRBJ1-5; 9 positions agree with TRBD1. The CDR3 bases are TGTGCCAGTGGCCCCCCCCTTGACAGGGGGGCTTATAGCAATCAGCCCCAGCATTTT. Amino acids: CASGPPLDRGAYSNQPQHF.